These T cell receptor beta chains were read from a single sample in a study of blood T cell repertoires in COVID-19. Repertoires were generated with immunoSEQ multiplex PCR, while TCRdb's copy carries only in-frame clones and drops some. The data show some 250,000 clones, 80% to 90% seen once. The sequenced sample consisted of PBMCs or T cells enriched from blood (not recorded which). These receptors originate from a man aged 40-50 years who had recovered from COVID-19. The CDR3 runs from the conserved cysteine through the conserved F or W. D genes are given only for firm matches. Where a row states a size, it is once, few, many or the class of an expanded clone; other rows omit it.

V: TRBV13
size: NA
J: TRBJ2-5
D: NA
CDR3: CASSLRVETQYF
DNA: TGTGCCAGCAGCCTCAGGGTCGAGACCCAGTACTTC

V: TRBV6-5
size: NA
J: TRBJ1-5
D: NA
CDR3: CASRERQANQPQHF
DNA: TGTGCCAGCAGAGAGAGACAGGCGAATCAGCCCCAGCATTTT

V: TRBV28
size: NA
J: TRBJ1-4
D: NA
CDR3: CASRKGGIEKLFF
DNA: TGTGCCAGCAGAAAGGGAGGTATTGAAAAACTGTTTTTT

V: TRBV6-2/TRBV6-3
size: NA
J: TRBJ2-7
D: NA
CDR3: CASSERDKPYEQYF
DNA: TGTGCCAGCAGCGAGAGGGACAAACCCTACGAGCAGTACTTC

V: TRBV7-9
size: NA
J: TRBJ2-1
D: TRBD1
CDR3: CASSYPGQGYNEQFF
DNA: TGTGCCAGCAGCTACCCGGGACAGGGCTACAATGAGCAGTTCTTC

V: TRBV28
size: few
J: TRBJ1-2
D: NA
CDR3: CAGGEGQHGYTF
DNA: TGTGCCGGGGGGGAGGGCCAACATGGCTACACCTTC

V: TRBV5-1
size: NA
J: TRBJ2-1
D: TRBD2
CDR3: CASSLGLVSLYNEQFF
DNA: TGCGCCAGCAGCCTCGGACTAGTATCTTTATACAATGAGCAGTTCTTC

V: TRBV11-3
size: NA
J: TRBJ1-1
D: NA
CDR3: CASTLGPLTEAFF
DNA: TGTGCCAGCACTCTAGGCCCGTTAACTGAAGCTTTCTTT

V: TRBV19
size: once
J: TRBJ2-3
D: NA
CDR3: CASSMGGLGTQYF
DNA: TGTGCCAGTAGTATGGGTGGACTCGGTACGCAGTATTTT

V: TRBV10-1
size: NA
J: TRBJ1-3
D: NA
CDR3: CASRGLTAKYSGNTIYF
DNA: TGCGCCAGCAGAGGACTAACCGCTAAGTACTCTGGAAACACCATATATTTT

V: TRBV28
size: NA
J: TRBJ1-1
D: NA
CDR3: CASSLWVLASEAFF
DNA: TGTGCCAGCAGTTTATGGGTCCTAGCATCTGAAGCTTTCTTT

V: TRBV12-5
size: few
J: TRBJ1-1
D: TRBD1
CDR3: CASGRDRRTEAFF
DNA: TGTGCTAGTGGGAGGGACAGGCGAACTGAAGCTTTCTTT

V: TRBV6-6
size: NA
J: TRBJ2-1
D: TRBD2
CDR3: CASSYAGVNEQFF
DNA: TGTGCCAGCAGTTACGCGGGGGTCAATGAGCAGTTCTTC

V: TRBV7-3
size: NA
J: TRBJ1-6
D: NA
CDR3: CASSLGQGRNSPLHF
DNA: TGTGCCAGCAGCTTAGGGCAGGGGCGGAATTCACCCCTCCACTTT

V: TRBV28
size: NA
J: TRBJ1-4
D: NA
CDR3: CASSRLGQGLREKLFF
DNA: TGTGCCAGCAGTCGTTTAGGTCAGGGTCTTCGAGAAAAACTGTTTTTT

V: TRBV2
size: few
J: TRBJ2-7
D: TRBD2
CDR3: CASILGDLQTSGTYEQYF
DNA: TGTGCCAGCATACTTGGAGATTTACAGACTAGCGGTACCTACGAGCAGTACTTC

V: TRBV18
size: few
J: TRBJ2-2
D: TRBD1
CDR3: CASSPDRGRDTGELFF
DNA: TGTGCCAGCTCACCTGACAGGGGGCGCGACACCGGGGAGCTGTTTTTT

V: TRBV7-2
size: NA
J: TRBJ1-1
D: TRBD1
CDR3: CASSFSLGGRGIEAFF
DNA: TGTGCCAGCAGCTTTTCTCTTGGCGGCAGGGGGATTGAAGCTTTCTTT

V: TRBV2
size: NA
J: TRBJ1-1
D: NA
CDR3: CASRGQLNTEAFF
DNA: TGTGCCAGCAGAGGACAGCTGAACACTGAAGCTTTCTTT

V: TRBV4-2
size: NA
J: TRBJ2-1
D: TRBD1
CDR3: CASSPSTGEFGNEQFF
DNA: TGTGCCAGCAGCCCTTCGACAGGGGAGTTTGGCAATGAGCAGTTCTTC

V: TRBV28
size: NA
J: TRBJ2-5
D: NA
CDR3: CASSVIKETQYF
DNA: TGTGCCAGCAGCGTAATAAAAGAGACCCAGTACTTC

V: TRBV28
size: NA
J: TRBJ2-2
D: TRBD2
CDR3: CASPSGLNTGELFF
DNA: TGTGCCAGCCCTAGCGGGCTGAACACCGGGGAGCTGTTTTTT

V: TRBV27
size: NA
J: TRBJ2-2
D: TRBD2
CDR3: CASSWTRTPNGELFF
DNA: TGTGCCAGCAGTTGGACTAGGACCCCGAACGGGGAGCTGTTTTTT

V: TRBV11-3
size: NA
J: TRBJ1-4
D: TRBD1
CDR3: CASSLGQGGTNEKLFF
DNA: TGTGCCAGCAGCCTCGGACAGGGGGGGACTAATGAAAAACTGTTTTTT

V: TRBV11-3
size: NA
J: TRBJ2-5
D: TRBD2
CDR3: CASSLLAGGQETQYF
DNA: TGTGCCAGCAGCCTACTAGCGGGGGGTCAAGAGACCCAGTACTTC

V: TRBV3-1/TRBV3-2
size: NA
J: TRBJ1-1
D: NA
CDR3: CASSKQVHNTEAFF
DNA: TGTGCCAGCAGCAAACAGGTTCATAACACTGAAGCTTTCTTT

V: TRBV19
size: NA
J: TRBJ1-5
D: NA
CDR3: CASKNVRGDQPQHF
DNA: TGTGCCAGTAAAAACGTTCGGGGGGATCAGCCCCAGCATTTT

V: TRBV28
size: NA
J: TRBJ1-1
D: NA
CDR3: CASSFRTEAFF
DNA: TGTGCCAGCAGTTTTCGCACTGAAGCTTTCTTT

V: TRBV6-6
size: NA
J: TRBJ1-1
D: NA
CDR3: CASGQKYTEAFF
DNA: TGTGCCAGCGGACAGAAATACACTGAAGCTTTCTTT

V: TRBV5-4
size: NA
J: TRBJ1-2
D: TRBD1
CDR3: CASSLKGGHYGYTF
DNA: TGTGCCAGCAGCTTGAAAGGGGGCCACTATGGCTACACCTTC

V: TRBV19
size: NA
J: TRBJ1-4
D: NA
CDR3: CASSRVPNEKLFF
DNA: TGTGCCAGTAGTAGAGTTCCTAATGAAAAACTGTTTTTT

V: TRBV2
size: NA
J: TRBJ2-5
D: TRBD1
CDR3: CASERTGQETQYF
DNA: TGTGCCAGCGAAAGGACAGGCCAAGAGACCCAGTACTTC

V: TRBV5-4
size: NA
J: TRBJ2-5
D: NA
CDR3: CASSSATGNQETQYF
DNA: TGTGCCAGCAGCTCGGCTACAGGCAACCAAGAGACCCAGTACTTC

V: TRBV4-2
size: once
J: TRBJ1-5
D: NA
CDR3: CASSPSGPWGNQPQHF
DNA: TGTGCCAGCAGCCCTAGCGGACCCTGGGGCAATCAGCCCCAGCATTTT

V: TRBV5-4
size: NA
J: TRBJ2-7
D: TRBD1
CDR3: CASSLNRGYEQYF
DNA: TGTGCCAGCAGCTTGAACAGGGGTTACGAGCAGTACTTC

V: TRBV5-1
size: NA
J: TRBJ1-1
D: NA
CDR3: CASRSTGPGTEAFF
DNA: TGCGCCAGCAGGTCTACAGGGCCTGGCACTGAAGCTTTCTTT

V: TRBV4-1
size: few
J: TRBJ1-5
D: NA
CDR3: CASSQEGRWNNQPQHF
DNA: TGCGCCAGCAGCCAAGAGGGCAGGTGGAATAATCAGCCCCAGCATTTT

V: TRBV15
size: NA
J: TRBJ2-3
D: TRBD1
CDR3: CATSRTGFKVTDTQYF
DNA: TGTGCCACCAGCAGGACAGGGTTTAAGGTCACAGATACGCAGTATTTT

V: TRBV5-1
size: NA
J: TRBJ1-2
D: NA
CDR3: CASSLDSPVNYGYTF
DNA: TGCGCCAGCAGCTTGGACAGCCCCGTTAACTATGGCTACACCTTC

V: TRBV4-1
size: NA
J: TRBJ2-5
D: NA
CDR3: CASSQPLGGRETQYF
DNA: TGCGCCAGCAGCCAACCGCTTGGGGGGAGAGAGACCCAGTACTTC

V: TRBV4-3
size: NA
J: TRBJ2-2
D: TRBD2
CDR3: CASSQDGTSVTGELFF
DNA: TGCGCCAGCAGCCAAGACGGGACTAGCGTCACCGGGGAGCTGTTTTTT

V: TRBV25-1
size: NA
J: TRBJ2-6
D: NA
CDR3: CASSEYSGANVLTF
DNA: TGTGCCAGCAGTGAATATAGCGGGGCCAACGTCCTGACTTTC